Described below is a single TCR beta chain sequence and its context. What it binds is unknown. This donor's file did not include a recorded CMV serostatus. The entry originates in a study of cytomegalovirus exposure and HLA in healthy donors. The study's findings and limits: Some V segments, including TRBV6-2 and TRBV6-3, were excluded as indistinguishable. A list of 150 to 200 TCR beta chains associated with cytomegalovirus was given. The classifier reportedly diagnosed cytomegalovirus status with high sensitivity and specificity.

Both 60 Vbeta primers and 13 Jbeta primers went into the PCR. Data came from immunoSEQ multiplex PCR; TCRdb stores just in-frame clones and leaves some out. The table shows some 42,000 clones, with approximately 55% occurring only once. The CDR3 extends over 13 amino acids. CDR1 and CDR2 (germline): SGHVS, FNYEAQ. V lost 5 bases and J lost 6, with 11 bases in between. J is TRBJ1-5 and V is TRBV7-6; no reliable D call. The sample consisted of PBMCs. The receptor was derived from a human donor in good health. The CDR3 region has the DNA TGTGCCAGCAGCACCCAGCGGGGTCAGCCCCAGCATTTT. Translated, it gives CASSTQRGQPQHF.